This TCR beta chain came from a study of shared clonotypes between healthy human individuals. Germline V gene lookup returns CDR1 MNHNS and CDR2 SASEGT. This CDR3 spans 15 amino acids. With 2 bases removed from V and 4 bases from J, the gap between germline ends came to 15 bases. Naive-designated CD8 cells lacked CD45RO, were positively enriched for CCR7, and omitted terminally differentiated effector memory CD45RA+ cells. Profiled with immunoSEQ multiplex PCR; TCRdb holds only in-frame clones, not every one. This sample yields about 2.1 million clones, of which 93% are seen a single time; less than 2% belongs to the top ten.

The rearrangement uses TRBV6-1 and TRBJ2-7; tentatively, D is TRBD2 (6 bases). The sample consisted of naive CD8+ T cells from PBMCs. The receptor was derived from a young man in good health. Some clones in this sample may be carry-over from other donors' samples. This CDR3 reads CASSEWFSGNYEQYF. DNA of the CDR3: TGTGCCAGCAGTGAATGGTTTAGCGGAAATTACGAGCAGTACTTC.